This T cell receptor beta chain was obtained from a study of blood T cell repertoires in COVID-19. At the level of the study: Collection of acute and convalescent COVID-19 samples took place in the United States, Italy and Spain.

Cohorts were determined from participant-reported clinical history. As originally analysed: By means of reference gene primer amplification, nucleated cell counts were estimated. The assay was immunoSEQ multiplex PCR, and TCRdb's table has in-frame clones only and misses some. That table supplies the V and J calls and clone size; D and trimming were determined from the DNA. Of about 180,000 clones listed, around 80% are singletons. The CDR3 has 14 residues. Per germline, CDR1 SGDLS and CDR2 YYNGEE. The V end was cut by 4 bases, the J end by 7 bases, with 12 bases between. Sequenced input: PBMCs or T cells enriched from blood (not recorded which). This sequence joins TRBV9 and TRBJ1-6; D might be TRBD1 (6 bases). The receptor was isolated from a man in his sixties who had been exposed to COVID-19. As DNA, the CDR3 is TGTGCCAGCAGCCTCGAGCAGGGGAATTCACCCCTCCACTTT. Amino acids: CASSLEQGNSPLHF. The whole variable domain, filled in from reference TRBV9 and TRBJ1-6, reads DSGVTQTPKHLITATGQRVTLRCSPRSGDLSVYWYQQSLDQGLQFLIQYYNGEERAKGNILERFSAQQFPDLHSELNLSSLELGDSALYFCASSLEQGNSPLHFGNGTRLTVT.